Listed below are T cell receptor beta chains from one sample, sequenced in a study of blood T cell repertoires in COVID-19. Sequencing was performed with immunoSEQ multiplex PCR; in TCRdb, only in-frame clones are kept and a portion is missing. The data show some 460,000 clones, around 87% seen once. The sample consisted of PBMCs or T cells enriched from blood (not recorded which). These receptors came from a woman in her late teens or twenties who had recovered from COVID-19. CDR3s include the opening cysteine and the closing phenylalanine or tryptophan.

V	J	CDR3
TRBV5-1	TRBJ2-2	CASSLGTSSPGELFF
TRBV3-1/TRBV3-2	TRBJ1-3	CASSQDPTGFRNTIYF
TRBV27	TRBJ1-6	CASSLPQQGRSPLHF
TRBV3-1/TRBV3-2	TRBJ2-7	CASSQSGREQYF
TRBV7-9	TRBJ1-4	CASSPSPGATNEKLFF
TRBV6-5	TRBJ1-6	CASSYYDSYNSPLHF
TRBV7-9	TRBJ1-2	CASSLGAAGYGYTF
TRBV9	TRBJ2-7	CASSPEGLAGDEQYF
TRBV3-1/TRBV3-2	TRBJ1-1	CASSQDPQMNTEAFF
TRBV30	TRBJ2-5	CAWSGGTQETQYF
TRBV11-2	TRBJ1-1	CASSLSTQNTEAFF
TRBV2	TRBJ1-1	CASSAIRDRMNTEAFF
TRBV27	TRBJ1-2	CASSQGQGLDGYTF
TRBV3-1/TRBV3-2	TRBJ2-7	CASSAGLADSYEQYF